Presented here are 18 T cell receptor beta chains from one specimen sequenced in a study of CD8+ T cells in alopecia areata. As to treatment: oral pan-JAK inhibitor, 5-10 mg twice daily. In each case, RNA was isolated and then reverse transcribed into cDNA as the sequencing template. The table came from immunoSEQ multiplex PCR; TCRdb's copy has only in-frame clones and leaves some out. The repertoire consists of 80,000 or so clones, with 60% to 70% occurring once and the leading ten covering 23%. The sample consisted of CD8+ T cells sorted from blood, taken at week 24, from a patient treated with tofacitinib. All receptors derive from a human donor with alopecia areata.

In its sample, this clone was seen a few times. The chain combines TRBV27 with TRBJ2-5, with unresolved D. V gave up 4 bases and J gave up 4 bases, with 13 bases separating them. CDR3 length: 14 amino acids. Per germline, CDR1 MNHEY and CDR2 SMNVEV (reference sequence). CDR3 sequence (DNA): TGTGCCAGCAGTTCACTGCTCGTCGGAGAGACCCAGTACTTC. Residues: CASSSLLVGETQYF.

The gene calls are TRBV27 and TRBJ2-7; D call uncertain. Germline CDR1 MNHEY, CDR2 SMNVEV (reference sequence). The CDR3 loop spans 14 amino acids. Trimming removed 7 bases from V and 5 bases from J, with 18 bases in between. CDR3 sequence: CASKLRAGPHEQYF. CDR3 DNA: TGTGCCAGCAAATTACGTGCAGGCCCCCACGAGCAGTACTTC.

This chain joins TRBV27 and TRBJ2-7, with TRBD1 identical over 9 bases. V lost 6 bases to trimming and J lost 4 bases; unmatched junction nucleotides: 16. CDR3 length: 17 residues. In germline, CDR1 is MNHEY, CDR2 SMNVEV (reference sequence). The CDR3, as DNA: TGTGCCAGCAGCGGAACAGGGGGCGGACCCATTTTATACGAGCAGTACTTC. It codes for CASSGTGGGPILYEQYF.

The CDR3 here is CASSQTRAGGREQYF. CDR3 bases: TGCGCCAGCAGCCAGACCCGAGCGGGAGGGCGCGAGCAGTACTTC. The genes are TRBV4-3 and TRBJ2-7, with 10 bases identical to TRBD2. Germline lookup yields CDR1 LGHNA and CDR2 YSLEER. The length of the CDR3 is 15 residues. Germline trimming cut 3 bases from V and 6 bases from J; bases unmatched to any gene: 8.

The chain couples TRBV19 to TRBJ2-2, with 13 bases fitting TRBD2. This CDR3 has 17 residues. Per germline, CDR1 LNHDA and CDR2 SQIVND (reference sequence). After removal of 3 bases from V and 1 base from J, the junction contained 2 bases not matched to a gene. The CDR3 region has the DNA TGTGCCAGTAGTATGGGACTAGCGGGATGGAACACCGGGGAGCTGTTTTTT. Translated: CASSMGLAGWNTGELFF.

The table lists this clone with a few counts. The chain combines TRBV13 with TRBJ2-1; 9 bases match TRBD2. In germline, CDR1 is PRHDT, CDR2 FYEKMQ (reference sequence). The CDR3 extends over 17 amino acids. J was trimmed by 1 base and V by 1 base; bases with no gene match: 5. CDR3: CASSLATSGRSYNEQFF. In nucleotides, the CDR3 is TGTGCCAGCAGCTTAGCTACTAGCGGGCGATCCTACAATGAGCAGTTCTTC. Full variable domain (remainder filled in from reference TRBV13 and TRBJ2-1): AAGVIQSPRHLIKEKRETATLKCYPIPRHDTVYWYQQGPGQDPQFLISFYEKMQSDKGSIPDRFSAQQFSDYHSELNMSSLELGDSALYFCASSLATSGRSYNEQFFGPGTRLTVL.

The chain carries TRBV29-1 and TRBJ2-7; 10 bases map to TRBD1. The CDR3 sequence is 14 residues long. Germline V lookup: CDR1 SQVTM, CDR2 ANQGSEA. V trimming: 6 bases; J trimming: 1 base; junction bases outside the gene matches: 6. The CDR3, as DNA: TGCAGCGTGGAGGGACAGGGGAGTTCCTACGAGCAGTACTTC. Protein product: CSVEGQGSSYEQYF.

The gene calls are TRBV5-4 and TRBJ2-4, with 8 bases fitting TRBD1. The CDR3 loop spans 12 amino acids. Germline lookup yields CDR1 SGHNT and CDR2 YYREEE (reference sequence). The V and J ends lost 4 bases and 15 bases, in that order; junction bases with no gene match: 9. CDR3 sequence reads: CASSVGDRRMYF. The CDR3 nucleotides are TGTGCCAGCAGCGTAGGGGACAGGCGTATGTACTTC.

The chain links TRBV4-1 to TRBJ2-1; TRBD2 matches at 7 bases. The CDR3 has 15 residues. Per the germline V gene, CDR1 is MGHRA and CDR2 is YSYEKL. V shed 3 bases, J shed 1 base, and the junction held 3 bases outside the gene matches. CDR3 nucleotide sequence: TGCGCCAGCAGCCATCTAGCGGATTCCTACAATGAGCAGTTCTTC. Translating gives CASSHLADSYNEQFF.

The chain joins TRBV5-4 to TRBJ1-1; unclear D gene. V lost 0 bases and J lost 8, with 11 bases in between. Germline V CDR1 and CDR2: SGHNT, YYREEE (reference sequence). This CDR3 has 13 amino acids. In DNA form, the CDR3 reads TGTGCCAGCAGCTTGGACTTCGGGCAGGAAGCTTTCTTT. It codes for CASSLDFGQEAFF.

This sequence joins TRBV2 and TRBJ1-1; D unresolved. The CDR3 consists of 14 residues. Germline V gives CDR1 SNHLY, CDR2 FYNNEI. The V and J ends lost 4 bases and 5 bases respectively, with 14 bases between them. The CDR3 DNA sequence: TGTGCCAGCAGTGTGACAAAACGGCATACTGAAGCTTTCTTT. The encoded protein is CASSVTKRHTEAFF.

This chain connects TRBV7-2 to TRBJ1-2; perhaps TRBD1 as D (6 bases). This CDR3 contains 15 residues. Trimming removed 5 bases from V and 0 bases from J, with 13 bases in between. Germline V lookup: CDR1 SGHTA, CDR2 FQGNSA. The CDR3 spells CASSPGGFSNYGYTF. As DNA, the CDR3 is TGTGCCAGCAGCCCGGGGGGCTTCTCTAACTATGGCTACACCTTC. Full variable domain (outside the CDR3, taken from reference TRBV7-2 and TRBJ1-2): GAGVSQSPSNKVTEKGKDVELRCDPISGHTALYWYRQSLGQGLEFLIYFQGNSAPDKSGLPSDRFSAERTGGSVSTLTIQRTQQEDSAVYLCASSPGGFSNYGYTFGSGTRLTVV.

V and J are TRBV6-5 and TRBJ2-5, with TRBD1 as a possible D gene (6 bases). Per the germline V gene, CDR1 is MNHEY and CDR2 is SVGAGI. V was clipped by 6 bases and J by 5 bases, with 19 bases between them. The CDR3 length is 15 residues. CDR3 in DNA: TGTGCCAGCAGAGCAGCCGGGACACCCTGGGAGACCCAGTACTTC. It codes for CASRAAGTPWETQYF.

The V gene is TRBV28, the J gene TRBJ2-5; 9 nucleotides agree with TRBD2. V trimming: 3 bases; J trimming: 2 bases; junction bases outside the gene matches: 10. The V gene's germline CDR1 is MDHEN and CDR2 SYDVKM. The CDR3 has 17 amino acids. The CDR3 DNA reads as TGTGCCAGCAGTTTGGGGGGTACTAGCGGGCTACAAGAGACCCAGTACTTC. It yields the protein CASSLGGTSGLQETQYF.

This clone was recorded a few times. The chain uses TRBV4-1 and TRBJ2-7; TRBD1 or TRBD2 may be the D gene (6 bases each). The CDR3 is made up of 16 amino acids. In germline, CDR1 is MGHRA, CDR2 YSYEKL. Trimming took 0 bases from V and 7 from J, leaving 19 bases between them. CDR3 residues: CASSQDPRTGTYEQYF. In DNA form, the CDR3 reads TGCGCCAGCAGCCAAGATCCCCGAACAGGGACTTATGAGCAGTACTTC.

This clone was seen only once. The limits of the CDR3 on the DNA are not certain, so only TCRdb's listed CDR3 is given. The V call is TRBV5-1, the J call TRBJ1-2. CDR1 is SGHRS and CDR2 is YFSETQ in the germline V gene. The CDR3 spans 12 residues, counting both ends. This CDR3 reads CASSFFGDGYTF.

The CDR3 here is CASSVEGFDTGELFF. CDR3 bases: TGTGCCAGCAGCGTAGAAGGGTTCGACACCGGGGAGCTGTTTTTT. V usage is TRBV9 and J usage is TRBJ2-2; D unresolved. The V gene's germline CDR1 is SGDLS and CDR2 YYNGEE. V lost 0 bases and J 3 bases, leaving 9 bases between the germline ends. This CDR3 contains 15 residues.

This sequence joins TRBV6-5 and TRBJ1-5; no reliable D call. The CDR3 runs 14 residues. Germline V lookup: CDR1 MNHEY, CDR2 SVGAGI. V lost 4 bases and J 0 bases, leaving 7 bases between the germline ends. CDR3 in amino acids: CASSSQNSNQPQHF. In DNA form, the CDR3 reads TGTGCCAGCAGTTCACAGAATAGCAATCAGCCCCAGCATTTT.